A selection of T cell receptor beta chains follows, all from one sample in a study of cytomegalovirus exposure and HLA in healthy donors. The method was immunoSEQ multiplex PCR; TCRdb's version includes in-frame clones alone and lacks a portion of them. The ten most abundant clones cover approximately 0.58% of a sample with about 84,000 clones. Sequenced sample: PBMCs. Receptors originate from a man aged 45-60 years in good health and CMV-seronegative. Both conserved end residues are part of each CDR3. The order of the fields is J gene, D gene, V gene, CDR3 length, CDR3 DNA, CDR3 protein. D genes are given only for firm matches.

J gene: TRBJ1-1
D gene: TRBD1
V gene: TRBV14
CDR3 length: 17
CDR3 DNA: TGTGCCAGCAGCCAAATACGAATGACAGGGCGGAACACTGAAGCTTTCTTT
CDR3 protein: CASSQIRMTGRNTEAFF

J gene: TRBJ2-1
D gene: TRBD2
V gene: TRBV11-2
CDR3 length: 12
CDR3 DNA: TGTGCCAGCAGCTCCTTGACTAGCAAGCAGTTCTTC
CDR3 protein: CASSSLTSKQFF

J gene: TRBJ2-7
D gene: NA
V gene: TRBV7-2
CDR3 length: 14
CDR3 DNA: TGTGCCAGCAGCTTCGTCGGCGGAACCTACGAGCAGTACTTC
CDR3 protein: CASSFVGGTYEQYF

J gene: TRBJ2-3
D gene: NA
V gene: TRBV5-1
CDR3 length: 14
CDR3 DNA: TGCGCCAGCAGCTTGGGACAGGCGAAAGATACGCAGTATTTT
CDR3 protein: CASSLGQAKDTQYF

J gene: TRBJ2-6
D gene: NA
V gene: TRBV15
CDR3 length: 16
CDR3 DNA: TGTGCCACCAGCAGAGGTGGCGGGTCTGGGGCCAACGTCCTGACTTTC
CDR3 protein: CATSRGGGSGANVLTF

J gene: TRBJ1-1
D gene: NA
V gene: TRBV28
CDR3 length: 12
CDR3 DNA: TGTGCCAGCAGTCCAGGGGTAACTGAAGCTTTCTTT
CDR3 protein: CASSPGVTEAFF

J gene: TRBJ1-1
D gene: TRBD1
V gene: TRBV5-5
CDR3 length: 15
CDR3 DNA: TGTGCCAGCAGCTTGGAGTGGACAGGGGGCGTGGGAGCTTTCTTT
CDR3 protein: CASSLEWTGGVGAFF

J gene: TRBJ2-5
D gene: TRBD2
V gene: TRBV9
CDR3 length: 16
CDR3 DNA: TGTGCCAGCAGCGTAGGACTAGCGGAGTCCCAAGAGACCCAGTACTTC
CDR3 protein: CASSVGLAESQETQYF

J gene: TRBJ2-1
D gene: TRBD1
V gene: TRBV10-2
CDR3 length: 16
CDR3 DNA: TGCGCCAGCAGTGAGCGGCCGGGACAGGGCTTCAATGAGCAGTTCTTC
CDR3 protein: CASSERPGQGFNEQFF

J gene: TRBJ1-4
D gene: TRBD1
V gene: TRBV11-2
CDR3 length: 15
CDR3 DNA: TGTGCCAGCAGCTTTAGACAGGGCCTGAATGAAAAACTGTTTTTT
CDR3 protein: CASSFRQGLNEKLFF

J gene: TRBJ1-1
D gene: NA
V gene: TRBV29-1
CDR3 length: 14
CDR3 DNA: TGCAGCGTTGCGGGACAACGCTCAGGGTTAGAAGCTTTCTTT
CDR3 protein: CSVAGQRSGLEAFF

J gene: TRBJ1-6
D gene: TRBD1
V gene: TRBV30
CDR3 length: 16
CDR3 DNA: TGTGCCTGGAGGTGGACAGGGTTTGGATTTAATTCACCCCTCCACTTT
CDR3 protein: CAWRWTGFGFNSPLHF

J gene: TRBJ2-2
D gene: NA
V gene: TRBV4-2
CDR3 length: 15
CDR3 DNA: TGTGCCAGCAGCCAAGAAAGGGGTGGGACCGGGGAGCTGTTTTTT
CDR3 protein: CASSQERGGTGELFF

J gene: TRBJ2-7
D gene: TRBD1
V gene: TRBV7-7
CDR3 length: 15
CDR3 DNA: TGTGCTAGCAGCCTCGGACAGGGGAAGACCTACGAGCAGTACTTC
CDR3 protein: CASSLGQGKTYEQYF

J gene: TRBJ2-1
D gene: NA
V gene: TRBV19
CDR3 length: 16
CDR3 DNA: TGTGCCAGTAGTTTCGCCGGGACACCTAACTACAATGAGCAGTTCTTC
CDR3 protein: CASSFAGTPNYNEQFF

J gene: TRBJ2-7
D gene: NA
V gene: TRBV5-4
CDR3 length: 15
CDR3 DNA: TGTGCCAGCAGCTTTAGGGAGAGGCTTTCCTACGAGCAGTACTTC
CDR3 protein: CASSFRERLSYEQYF

J gene: TRBJ2-2
D gene: TRBD2
V gene: TRBV15
CDR3 length: 14
CDR3 DNA: TGTGCCACCAATACAGCGGGGGGGGACGGGGAGCTGTTTTTT
CDR3 protein: CATNTAGGDGELFF

J gene: TRBJ2-1
D gene: TRBD2
V gene: TRBV6-5
CDR3 length: 16
CDR3 DNA: TGTGCCAGCAGTTACTCGGGACTAGCGGCCTACAATGAGCAGTTCTTC
CDR3 protein: CASSYSGLAAYNEQFF

J gene: TRBJ2-7
D gene: TRBD1
V gene: TRBV7-2
CDR3 length: 13
CDR3 DNA: TGTGCCAGCAGTCAGGACAGGGTTGGCGAGCAGTACTTC
CDR3 protein: CASSQDRVGEQYF

J gene: TRBJ2-2
D gene: NA
V gene: TRBV19
CDR3 length: 13
CDR3 DNA: TGTGCCAGTAGTTCGAACAGGGCCGGGGAGCTGTTTTTT
CDR3 protein: CASSSNRAGELFF

J gene: TRBJ2-3
D gene: NA
V gene: TRBV30
CDR3 length: 13
CDR3 DNA: TGTGCCTGGAGTTTTCAGGGTACAGATACGCAGTATTTT
CDR3 protein: CAWSFQGTDTQYF

J gene: TRBJ2-7
D gene: TRBD1
V gene: TRBV6-5
CDR3 length: 13
CDR3 DNA: TGTGCCAGCAGCGCCGGGACAGGGTACGAGCAGTACTTC
CDR3 protein: CASSAGTGYEQYF

J gene: TRBJ2-5
D gene: TRBD2
V gene: TRBV5-5
CDR3 length: 16
CDR3 DNA: TGTGCCAGCAGCCCCCTCTGGGGGGGGACCCAAGAGACCCAGTACTTC
CDR3 protein: CASSPLWGGTQETQYF

J gene: TRBJ1-3
D gene: NA
V gene: TRBV5-1
CDR3 length: 15
CDR3 DNA: TGCGCCAGCAGCCCCGACAGTCGCTCTGGAAACACCATATATTTT
CDR3 protein: CASSPDSRSGNTIYF

J gene: TRBJ1-6
D gene: NA
V gene: TRBV28
CDR3 length: 19
CDR3 DNA: TGTGCCAGCAGTTTCCCCGACTTCAAGGCGGAGTTATATAATTCACCCCTCCACTTT
CDR3 protein: CASSFPDFKAELYNSPLHF

J gene: TRBJ2-1
D gene: NA
V gene: TRBV5-1
CDR3 length: 14
CDR3 DNA: TGCGCCAGCAGCTTAGACAGGATCCAGGATGAGCAGTTCTTC
CDR3 protein: CASSLDRIQDEQFF

J gene: TRBJ2-1
D gene: TRBD1
V gene: TRBV7-7
CDR3 length: 13
CDR3 DNA: TGTGCTACCGGGACAGGGGTTGGGAATGAGCAGTTCTTC
CDR3 protein: CATGTGVGNEQFF

J gene: TRBJ2-7
D gene: TRBD1
V gene: TRBV7-9
CDR3 length: 15
CDR3 DNA: TGTGCCAGCAGCTCCTCCGGGACAGGGAACTACGAGCAGTACTTC
CDR3 protein: CASSSSGTGNYEQYF

J gene: TRBJ2-3
D gene: TRBD2
V gene: TRBV9
CDR3 length: 15
CDR3 DNA: TGTGCCAGCAGAGGGACTAGCGGGGGCCGGGATACGCAGTATTTT
CDR3 protein: CASRGTSGGRDTQYF

J gene: TRBJ1-1
D gene: TRBD1
V gene: TRBV4-3
CDR3 length: 17
CDR3 DNA: TGCGCCAGCAGCCAAGGCCGGACAGGGGGCTTTTTGTATCCGGCTTTCTTT
CDR3 protein: CASSQGRTGGFLYPAFF

J gene: TRBJ1-2
D gene: TRBD1
V gene: TRBV10-3
CDR3 length: 13
CDR3 DNA: TGTGCCATCAGTGAGAAACAGGGGAAGCGCTACACCTTC
CDR3 protein: CAISEKQGKRYTF

J gene: TRBJ2-7
D gene: NA
V gene: TRBV6-6
CDR3 length: 12
CDR3 DNA: TGTGCCACCTCGCCAGGGGGGTACGAGCAGTACTTC
CDR3 protein: CATSPGGYEQYF

J gene: TRBJ2-3
D gene: TRBD2
V gene: TRBV19
CDR3 length: 15
CDR3 DNA: TGTGCCAGTAGCCAGAGCGGGGGGGCAGCCGATACGCAGTATTTT
CDR3 protein: CASSQSGGAADTQYF

J gene: TRBJ2-5
D gene: TRBD2
V gene: TRBV4-2
CDR3 length: 17
CDR3 DNA: TGTGCCAGCAGCCAAGGGTCTAGCGGGGGGGAGCGGGAGACCCAGTACTTC
CDR3 protein: CASSQGSSGGERETQYF

J gene: TRBJ1-1
D gene: TRBD1
V gene: TRBV28
CDR3 length: 15
CDR3 DNA: TGTGCCAGCAGTTTACCCGGACAGGGGGTAACTGAAGCTTTCTTT
CDR3 protein: CASSLPGQGVTEAFF

J gene: TRBJ1-2
D gene: NA
V gene: TRBV7-9
CDR3 length: 16
CDR3 DNA: TGTGCCAGCAGCTTATCAGGACAGACGTGGCACTATGGCTACACCTTC
CDR3 protein: CASSLSGQTWHYGYTF

J gene: TRBJ1-6
D gene: TRBD1
V gene: TRBV19
CDR3 length: 16
CDR3 DNA: TGTGCCAGTAGTATATATCCGCCAGGGGGGTATTCACCCCTCCACTTT
CDR3 protein: CASSIYPPGGYSPLHF

J gene: TRBJ2-5
D gene: TRBD2
V gene: TRBV30
CDR3 length: 15
CDR3 DNA: TGTGCCTGGAGTCTGATAGCGGGGCATGCGGAGACCCAGTACTTC
CDR3 protein: CAWSLIAGHAETQYF

J gene: TRBJ2-1
D gene: NA
V gene: TRBV4-1
CDR3 length: 13
CDR3 DNA: TGCGCCAGCAGCCAAGGGAGCTACAATGAGCAGTTCTTC
CDR3 protein: CASSQGSYNEQFF

J gene: TRBJ1-1
D gene: NA
V gene: TRBV18
CDR3 length: 15
CDR3 DNA: TGTGCCAGCTCACCCACTCGCCGGGTGGGCACTGAAGCTTTCTTT
CDR3 protein: CASSPTRRVGTEAFF

J gene: TRBJ1-6
D gene: NA
V gene: TRBV30
CDR3 length: 12
CDR3 DNA: TGTGGGGGGAGGTGGTTCAATTCACCCCTCCACTTT
CDR3 protein: CGGRWFNSPLHF

J gene: TRBJ1-2
D gene: TRBD1
V gene: TRBV2
CDR3 length: 15
CDR3 DNA: TGTGCCAGCAGTGAAGCCCAGACAGGGTCCTATGGCTACACCTTC
CDR3 protein: CASSEAQTGSYGYTF

J gene: TRBJ2-7
D gene: TRBD2
V gene: TRBV27
CDR3 length: 14
CDR3 DNA: TGTGCCAGCAAGGAGCGGGGGGCCTGGGACGAGCAGTACTTC
CDR3 protein: CASKERGAWDEQYF

J gene: TRBJ2-2
D gene: NA
V gene: TRBV6-6
CDR3 length: 15
CDR3 DNA: TGTGCCAGCAACCCGCCGGGATCAAGGGCCGGGGAGCTGTTTTTT
CDR3 protein: CASNPPGSRAGELFF

J gene: TRBJ1-2
D gene: NA
V gene: TRBV29-1
CDR3 length: 12
CDR3 DNA: TGCAGCGTTGCGAGGGTTAACTATGGCTACACCTTC
CDR3 protein: CSVARVNYGYTF

J gene: TRBJ1-4
D gene: TRBD1
V gene: TRBV11-1
CDR3 length: 15
CDR3 DNA: TGTGCCAGCAGCCCAACAGGGGCAACTAATGAAAAACTGTTTTTT
CDR3 protein: CASSPTGATNEKLFF

J gene: TRBJ1-2
D gene: NA
V gene: TRBV28
CDR3 length: 12
CDR3 DNA: TGTGCCAGCAGTCAGGGGTTCTATGGCTACACCTTC
CDR3 protein: CASSQGFYGYTF

J gene: TRBJ2-4
D gene: TRBD2
V gene: TRBV28
CDR3 length: 16
CDR3 DNA: TGTGCCAGCAGTTCCGGGTTCGGACTAGCGGGGGGGTGGAAGTACTTC
CDR3 protein: CASSSGFGLAGGWKYF

J gene: TRBJ2-7
D gene: TRBD2
V gene: TRBV28
CDR3 length: 17
CDR3 DNA: TGTGCCAGCAGTTTAATCAGCGGGGGGTTTCAGCCCTACGAGCAGTACTTC
CDR3 protein: CASSLISGGFQPYEQYF

J gene: TRBJ1-2
D gene: NA
V gene: TRBV11-2
CDR3 length: 15
CDR3 DNA: TGTGCCAGCAGCTTAGACTCTGGCAGGGGACGTGGCTACACCTTC
CDR3 protein: CASSLDSGRGRGYTF

J gene: TRBJ1-1
D gene: NA
V gene: TRBV5-6
CDR3 length: 18
CDR3 DNA: TGTGCCAGCAGCCCTCTAACGGGGACCGGGAGGCCTAACACTGAAGCTTTCTTT
CDR3 protein: CASSPLTGTGRPNTEAFF

J gene: TRBJ2-3
D gene: TRBD2
V gene: TRBV5-1
CDR3 length: 14
CDR3 DNA: TGCGCCAGCAGCTTGGCTAGCGGGGGAGATACGCAGTATTTT
CDR3 protein: CASSLASGGDTQYF

J gene: TRBJ2-5
D gene: TRBD1
V gene: TRBV7-6
CDR3 length: 15
CDR3 DNA: TGTGCCAGCAGCTTAGAGTGGGACAGGGAAGAGACCCAGTACTTC
CDR3 protein: CASSLEWDREETQYF

J gene: TRBJ1-2
D gene: TRBD1
V gene: TRBV7-2
CDR3 length: 12
CDR3 DNA: TGTGCCAGCAGCGGACAGGGGATTGGCTACACCTTC
CDR3 protein: CASSGQGIGYTF

J gene: TRBJ2-5
D gene: TRBD2
V gene: TRBV6-4
CDR3 length: 14
CDR3 DNA: TGTGCCAGCAGTGCTCGGGCGGGGGGAGAGACCCAGTACTTC
CDR3 protein: CASSARAGGETQYF